This TCR beta chain was obtained from a study of T-cell reconstitution after alpha-beta-depleted transplantation in children. The TCRbeta library was prepared with unique molecular identifiers. MiXCR, applied by TCRdb to the PCR reads, yields one record per CDR3 protein. This table has just over 950,000 distinct CDR3 sequences, less than 30% appearing once. This clonotype occurred a few times. Its target is not known. Study-wide points: Expanded clones from the graft, numbering several hundred, reportedly supplied alpha-beta T cells about two months after transplant. Hyperexpanded clones declined; after one year, newly produced T cells mostly supplied diversity.

Source: PBMCs, mostly from graft donor cells, taken 360 days after TCRalphabeta/CD19-depleted stem cell transplant. This receptor was obtained from a boy under two years old who had a stem cell transplant for SCID, so the T cells may come from the graft donor.

The CDR3 DNA follows: TGTGCCAGCAGCTTAGTGGGACTAGCGGGGGACCTACGGGATGAGCAGTTCTTC. Amino acids: CASSLVGLAGDLRDEQFF. The V gene is TRBV11-2, the J gene TRBJ2-1, with TRBD2 matching over 14 bases. Trimming took 1 base from V and 8 from J; bases not matched to a gene: 10. This CDR3 has 18 residues. From germline, CDR1 is SGHAT and CDR2 FQNNGV. Based on the CDR3 plus reference TRBV11-2 and TRBJ2-1, the full variable domain is EAGVAQSPRYKIIEKRQSVAFWCNPISGHATLYWYQQILGQGPKLLIQFQNNGVVDDSQLPKDRFSAERLKGVDSTLKIQPAKLEDSAVYLCASSLVGLAGDLRDEQFFGPGTRLTVL.